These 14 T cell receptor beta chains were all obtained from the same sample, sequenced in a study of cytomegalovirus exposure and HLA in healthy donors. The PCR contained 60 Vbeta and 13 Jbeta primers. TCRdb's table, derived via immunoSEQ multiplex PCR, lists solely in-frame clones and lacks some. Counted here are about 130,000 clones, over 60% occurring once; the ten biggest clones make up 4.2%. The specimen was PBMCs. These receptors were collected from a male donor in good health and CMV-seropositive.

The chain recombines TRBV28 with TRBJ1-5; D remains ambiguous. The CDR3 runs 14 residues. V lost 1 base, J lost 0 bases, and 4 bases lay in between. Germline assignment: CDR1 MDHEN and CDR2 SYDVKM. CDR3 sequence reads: CASSLLNSNQPQHF. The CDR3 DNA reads TGTGCCAGCAGTTTATTAAATAGCAATCAGCCCCAGCATTTT.

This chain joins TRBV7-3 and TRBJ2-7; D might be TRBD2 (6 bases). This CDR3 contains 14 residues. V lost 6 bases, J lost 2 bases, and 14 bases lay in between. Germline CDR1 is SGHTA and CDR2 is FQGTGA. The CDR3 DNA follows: TGTGCCAGCAGGTCCGGGACTCTACCCTACGAGCAGTACTTC. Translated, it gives CASRSGTLPYEQYF. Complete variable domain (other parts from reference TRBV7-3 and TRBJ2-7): GAGVSQTPSNKVTEKGKYVELRCDPISGHTALYWYRQSLGQGPEFLIYFQGTGAADDSGLPNDRFFAVRPEGSVSTLKIQRTERGDSAVYLCASRSGTLPYEQYFGPGTRLTVT.

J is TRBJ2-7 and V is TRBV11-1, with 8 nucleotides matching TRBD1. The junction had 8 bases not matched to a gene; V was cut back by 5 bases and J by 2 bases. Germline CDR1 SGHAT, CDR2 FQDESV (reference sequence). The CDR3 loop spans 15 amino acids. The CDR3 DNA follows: TGTGCCAGCAGCCCCTCCGGGACAGGAGCCTACGAGCAGTACTTC. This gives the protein CASSPSGTGAYEQYF. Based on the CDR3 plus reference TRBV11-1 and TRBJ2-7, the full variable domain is EAEVAQSPRYKITEKSQAVAFWCDPISGHATLYWYRQILGQGPELLVQFQDESVVDDSQLPKDRFSAERLKGVDSTLKIQPAELGDSAMYLCASSPSGTGAYEQYFGPGTRLTVT.

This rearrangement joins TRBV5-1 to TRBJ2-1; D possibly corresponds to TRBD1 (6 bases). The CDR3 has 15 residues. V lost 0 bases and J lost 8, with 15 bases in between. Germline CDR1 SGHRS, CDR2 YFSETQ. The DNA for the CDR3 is TGCGCCAGCAGCTTGGAGGACAGCCGAAACCATGAGCAGTTCTTC. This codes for CASSLEDSRNHEQFF.

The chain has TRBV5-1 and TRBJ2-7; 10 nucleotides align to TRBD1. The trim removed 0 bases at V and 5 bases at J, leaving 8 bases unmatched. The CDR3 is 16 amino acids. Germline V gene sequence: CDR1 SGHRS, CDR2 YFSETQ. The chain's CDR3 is CASSLGGTGVLNEQYF. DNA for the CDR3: TGCGCCAGCAGCTTGGGGGGGACAGGGGTCCTCAACGAGCAGTACTTC.

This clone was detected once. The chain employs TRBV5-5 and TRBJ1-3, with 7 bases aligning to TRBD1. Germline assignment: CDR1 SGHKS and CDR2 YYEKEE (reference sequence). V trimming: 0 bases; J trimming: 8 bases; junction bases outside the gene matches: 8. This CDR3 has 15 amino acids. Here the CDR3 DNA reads TGTGCCAGCAGCTTGGCCGGGACAGTTGATGACACCATATATTTT. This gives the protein CASSLAGTVDDTIYF.

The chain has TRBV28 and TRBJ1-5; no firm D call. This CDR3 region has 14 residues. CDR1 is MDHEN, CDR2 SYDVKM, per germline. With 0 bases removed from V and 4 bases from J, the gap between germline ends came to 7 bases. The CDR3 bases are TGTGCCAGCAGTTTATGGGCAGGTAATCAGCCCCAGCATTTT. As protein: CASSLWAGNQPQHF.

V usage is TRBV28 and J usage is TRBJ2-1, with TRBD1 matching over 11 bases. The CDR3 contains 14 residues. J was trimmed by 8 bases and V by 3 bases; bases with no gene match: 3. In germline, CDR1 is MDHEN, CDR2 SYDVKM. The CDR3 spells CASSFRTGGDEQFF. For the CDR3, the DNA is TGTGCCAGCAGTTTCAGGACAGGGGGCGATGAGCAGTTCTTC.

The CDR3 sequence: CASSYKGDQETQYF. CDR3 bases: TGTGCCAGCAGTTATAAGGGGGACCAAGAGACCCAGTACTTC. This sequence joins TRBV6-6 and TRBJ2-5, with D perhaps TRBD1 (6 bases). V gave up 3 bases and J gave up 0 bases, with 8 bases separating them. Germline lookup yields CDR1 MNHNY and CDR2 SVGAGI (reference sequence). The CDR3 length is 14 residues.

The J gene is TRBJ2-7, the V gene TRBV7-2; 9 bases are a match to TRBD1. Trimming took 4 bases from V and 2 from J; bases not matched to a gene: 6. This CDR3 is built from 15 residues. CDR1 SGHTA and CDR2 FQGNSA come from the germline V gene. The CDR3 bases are TGTGCCAGCAGCTCGACCGGGACAGGGACCTACGAGCAGTACTTC. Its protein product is CASSSTGTGTYEQYF.

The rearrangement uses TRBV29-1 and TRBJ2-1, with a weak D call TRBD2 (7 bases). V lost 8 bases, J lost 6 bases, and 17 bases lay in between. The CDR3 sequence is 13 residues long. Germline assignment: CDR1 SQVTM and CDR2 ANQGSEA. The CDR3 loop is CSLSGRDINEQFF. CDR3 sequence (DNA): TGCAGCCTAAGTGGGAGGGACATCAATGAGCAGTTCTTC.

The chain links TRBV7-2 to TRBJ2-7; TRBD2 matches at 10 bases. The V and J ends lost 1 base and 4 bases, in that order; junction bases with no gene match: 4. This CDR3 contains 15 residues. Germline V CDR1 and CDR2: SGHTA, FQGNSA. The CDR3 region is CASSLDWTSGYEQYF. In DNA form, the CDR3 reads TGTGCCAGCAGCTTAGATTGGACTAGCGGTTACGAGCAGTACTTC.

The CDR3 region is CASSSGITDTQYF. The CDR3 DNA sequence: TGTGCCAGCAGCTCCGGGATCACAGATACGCAGTATTTT. This chain uses TRBV9 with TRBJ2-3, with D possibly being TRBD2 (5 bases). V gave up 4 bases and J gave up 2 bases, with 8 bases separating them. The CDR3 extends over 13 amino acids. Germline loops: CDR1 SGDLS, CDR2 YYNGEE.

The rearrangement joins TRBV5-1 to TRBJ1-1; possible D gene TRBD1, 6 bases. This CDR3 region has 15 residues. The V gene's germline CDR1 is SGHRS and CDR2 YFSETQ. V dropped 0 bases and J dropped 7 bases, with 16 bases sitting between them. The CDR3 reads CASSLAEGPTGEAFF. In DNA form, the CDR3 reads TGCGCCAGCAGCTTGGCCGAGGGCCCGACAGGTGAAGCTTTCTTT.